These T cell receptor beta chains were read from a single sample in a study of shared clonotypes between healthy human individuals. TCRdb keeps only in-frame clones here, not all; method: immunoSEQ multiplex PCR. The profile shows about 1 million clones, roughly 75% of them singletons. Sequencing used memory CD4+ T cells sorted from blood. The receptors originated from a man younger than 30 in good health. Both conserved end residues are part of each CDR3. D genes are given only for firm matches. Some rows have no size entry. The others give once, few or many, or a class for an expanded clone.

-,TRBV4-1,-,TRBJ2-5,TGCGCCAGCAGCCAAGGGGAGAAGGGATCAGAGACCCAGTACTTC,CASSQGEKGSETQYF
TRBD2,TRBV5-8,-,TRBJ2-1,TGTGCCAGCAGCCCATGGACTAGCGGGGGTTCCTACAATGAGCAGTTCTTC,CASSPWTSGGSYNEQFF
-,TRBV2,many,TRBJ1-4,TGTGCCAGCAGAGGACGCCAGGATACTCATGAAAAACTGTTTTTT,CASRGRQDTHEKLFF
-,TRBV5-8,once,TRBJ2-7,TGTGCCAGCAGCGGAAGGACTCTCTACGAGCAGTACTTC,CASSGRTLYEQYF
-,TRBV5-1,-,TRBJ1-1,TGCGCCAGCAGCTTGGAAGGCACTGAAGCTTTCTTT,CASSLEGTEAFF
TRBD2,TRBV5-3,-,TRBJ2-3,TGTGCCAGCAGTAGGACTAGCGGGATGAGAGATACGCAGTATTTT,CASSRTSGMRDTQYF
-,TRBV5-1,-,TRBJ1-4,TGCGCCAGCAGCTTGGGATCTGCAACTAATGAAAAACTGTTTTTT,CASSLGSATNEKLFF
TRBD1,TRBV9,-,TRBJ1-1,TGTGCCAGCAGCGAGGGGACAGGGGGTGACACTGAAGCTTTCTTT,CASSEGTGGDTEAFF
TRBD1,TRBV27,-,TRBJ1-2,TGTGCCAGCAGTTCCCGGACAGGGAACTATGGCTACACCTTC,CASSSRTGNYGYTF
-,TRBV5-1,few,TRBJ1-4,TGCGCCAGCAGCTTGGATCGGGGATCTGGGACTAATGAAAAACTGTTTTTT,CASSLDRGSGTNEKLFF
-,TRBV7-2,-,TRBJ2-7,TGTGCCAGCAGCCATGGACGGGGCTCCTACGAGCAGTACTTC,CASSHGRGSYEQYF
TRBD1,TRBV19,-,TRBJ2-7,TGTGCCAGTAGTATAGGGGGACAGGGGGCCTACGAGCAGTACTTC,CASSIGGQGAYEQYF
-,TRBV19,-,TRBJ1-2,TGTGCCAGTAGTATAGAGGTCACAGCTTATGGCTACACCTTC,CASSIEVTAYGYTF
TRBD1,TRBV10-3,-,TRBJ1-2,TGTGCCATCAGTGAGTCCCCGGGACAGGAGTATGGCTACACCTTC,CAISESPGQEYGYTF
-,TRBV5-6,once,TRBJ2-7,TGTGCCAGCAGCTTGGATGCTGGCGGGAAATTCGGCGAGCAGTACTTC,CASSLDAGGKFGEQYF
TRBD1,TRBV10-3,-,TRBJ1-4,TGTGCCATCAGTGGAGGACAGGAGGGTGAAAAACTGTTTTTT,CAISGGQEGEKLFF
-,TRBV19,-,TRBJ1-2,TGTGCCAGTAGTACCATACAGGGTGAGACTGGCTACACCTTC,CASSTIQGETGYTF
TRBD1,TRBV19,-,TRBJ2-3,TGTGCCAGTAGTGCTAACAGGGGTGGGGATACGCAGTATTTT,CASSANRGGDTQYF
-,TRBV10-3,many,TRBJ2-2,TGTGCCAGTAGCCGGGACTACACCGGGGAGCTGTTTTTT,CASSRDYTGELFF
-,TRBV30,-,TRBJ2-7,TGTGCCTGGAGACAACTAGCAGCCTACGAGCAGTACTTC,CAWRQLAAYEQYF
-,TRBV5-1,-,TRBJ1-4,TGCGCCAGCAGCTCACTAGGAGGACAGCTGTTTTTT,CASSSLGGQLFF
TRBD1,TRBV27,-,TRBJ1-5,TGTGCCAGCGCTGGGGGGTCAGGGGGCCAGCCCCAGCATTTT,CASAGGSGGQPQHF
-,TRBV5-6,-,TRBJ2-7,TGTGCCAGCAGGACTTGTTCCCCAGCGGAACACTACGAGCAGTACTTC,CASRTCSPAEHYEQYF
-,TRBV25-1,-,TRBJ2-5,TGTGCCAGCAGTGGTACAGGGTTCGGCGAGACCCAGTACTTC,CASSGTGFGETQYF